Each of the 26 T cell receptor beta chains below was sequenced from the same sample in a study of cytomegalovirus exposure and HLA in healthy donors. The repertoire was sequenced with immunoSEQ multiplex PCR; TCRdb's copy has only in-frame clones and lacks some. The sample holds over 150,000 clones, approximately 82% seen once. The sequenced sample was PBMCs. The receptors come from a woman aged 25 to 39 in good health and CMV-seropositive.

The chain uses TRBV5-1 and TRBJ2-1; D might be TRBD1 (6 bases). Trimming shortened V by 0 bases and J by 6 bases, and 22 bases separated the two germline ends. The length of the CDR3 is 18 residues. The germline CDR1 and CDR2 sequences are SGHRS and YFSETQ. For the CDR3, the DNA is TGCGCCAGCAGCTTGGCGACTATAACAGGGACCCCTCGCAATGAGCAGTTCTTC. It encodes CASSLATITGTPRNEQFF.

The rearrangement joins TRBV23-1 to TRBJ1-4, with 8 bases identical to TRBD1. TRBV23-1 is placed among ORFs of uncertain function. The CDR3 consists of 14 residues. Losses at the gene ends were 8 bases for V and 8 bases for J; bases not matched to a gene: 10. As DNA, the CDR3 is TGCGCCAGCCCCCTAGGGACAGGCAAAGAAAAACTGTTTTTT. It translates to CASPLGTGKEKLFF.

The chain combines TRBV30 with TRBJ1-5; 7 positions match TRBD1. V was clipped by 6 bases and J by 5 bases; unmatched bases: 7. CDR3 size: 13 residues. CDR1 is GTSNPN, CDR2 SVGIG, per germline (reference sequence). CDR3 DNA sequence: TGTGCCTGTTCCACAGGGGAAGATCAGCCCCAGCATTTT. Its protein is CACSTGEDQPQHF.

The V and J genes are TRBV2 and TRBJ1-2; TRBD1 aligns across 10 bases. The CDR3 length is 12 residues. The V segment lost 6 bases and the J segment 8 bases; nucleotides outside the gene matches: 3. Germline V gene lookup returns CDR1 SNHLY and CDR2 FYNNEI. The CDR3 spells CASSDRGRGYTF. The CDR3 DNA follows: TGTGCCAGCAGCGACAGGGGGCGCGGCTACACCTTC. Full variable domain (outside the CDR3, taken from reference TRBV2 and TRBJ1-2): EPEVTQTPSHQVTQMGQEVILRCVPISNHLYFYWYRQILGQKVEFLVSFYNNEISEKSEIFDDQFSVERPDGSNFTLKIRSTKLEDSAMYFCASSDRGRGYTFGSGTRLTVV.

This chain uses TRBV6-1 with TRBJ2-1, with D maybe TRBD1 (6 bases). Germline V gene data show CDR1 as MNHNS and CDR2 as SASEGT. Trimming pared 7 bases from V and 9 bases from J, leaving 16 bases between. This CDR3 is 13 amino acids long. The CDR3: CASIQSGGGEQFF. CDR3 nucleotides: TGTGCCAGCATCCAAAGTGGGGGCGGTGAGCAGTTCTTC.

V gene TRBV6-5 combines with J gene TRBJ1-5; D may be TRBD1 (6 bases). With 9 bases removed from V and 2 bases from J, the gap between germline ends came to 17 bases. The CDR3 runs to 15 residues. CDR1 is MNHEY and CDR2 is SVGAGI in the germline V gene. CDR3 sequence (DNA): TGTGCCAGTAGAGCGGGGGGCGTTCGCAATCAGCCCCAGCATTTT. Protein: CASRAGGVRNQPQHF.

This clone was picked up a small number of times. J is TRBJ2-7 and V is TRBV7-2; 8 bases line up with TRBD1. The CDR3 totals 14 residues. Germline V lookup: CDR1 SGHTA, CDR2 FQGNSA. Losses at the gene ends were 6 bases for V and 3 bases for J; bases not matched to a gene: 7. As DNA, the CDR3 is TGTGCCAGCAGTGGGGACAGGACAGACTACGAGCAGTACTTC. Residues: CASSGDRTDYEQYF.

The sample holds a few counts of this clone. The chain is built from TRBV6-6 and TRBJ1-2; TRBD1 agrees at 7 bases. Per germline, CDR1 MNHNY and CDR2 SVGAGI (reference sequence). V shed 7 bases, J shed 12 bases, and the junction held 17 bases outside the gene matches. There are 14 residues in the CDR3. CDR3 loop: CASNAFRDSAGNTF. The DNA for the CDR3 is TGTGCCAGCAATGCCTTTAGGGACAGCGCGGGGAACACCTTC.

The CDR3 DNA follows: TGTGCCAGCAGGAGGAGTACAGGGGGTAACTATGGCTACACCTTC. Amino acid sequence: CASRRSTGGNYGYTF. The genes are TRBV2 and TRBJ1-2; 8 bases line up with TRBD1. Germline V gene sequence: CDR1 SNHLY, CDR2 FYNNEI. The CDR3 runs 15 residues. V lost 6 bases and J lost 1; bases outside the gene matches: 7.

The chain has TRBV9 and TRBJ2-7, with D tentatively TRBD1 (5 bases). The CDR3 extends over 14 amino acids. Trimming took 0 bases from V and 0 from J, leaving 7 bases between them. Germline V gene data show CDR1 as SGDLS and CDR2 as YYNGEE. CDR3 coding DNA: TGTGCCAGCAGCGTAGCGACAGCCTCCTACGAGCAGTACTTC. Protein product: CASSVATASYEQYF.

This chain joins TRBV18 and TRBJ1-5, with D maybe TRBD1 (5 bases). Trimming took off 3 bases at V and 7 bases at J, with 19 bases between the two ends. The CDR3 length is 16 residues. The germline gives CDR1 KGHSH, CDR2 LQKENI. In DNA form, the CDR3 reads TGTGCCAGCTCACCCCAGGGATATGGTGTGTCACAGCCCCAGCATTTT. Translation gives CASSPQGYGVSQPQHF.

J is TRBJ1-1 and V is TRBV4-1; unclear D gene. This CDR3 has 13 residues. Trimming cost V 7 bases and J 7 bases, with 16 bases left between them. Germline V CDR1 and CDR2: MGHRA, YSYEKL. CDR3 DNA sequence: TGCGCCAGCACCCGGGATTCCCGCAGTGAAGCTTTCTTT. The encoded protein is CASTRDSRSEAFF.

The chain uses TRBV6-5 and TRBJ2-7; 7 bases agree with TRBD1. From germline, CDR1 is MNHEY and CDR2 SVGAGI. Trimming at V came to 6 bases and at J to 3 bases, leaving 8 bases not matched to a gene. There are 14 residues in the CDR3. The DNA of the CDR3 is TGTGCCAGCAGACCTTTACAGGGGCGCTACGAGCAGTACTTC. This sequence encodes CASRPLQGRYEQYF.

The chain links TRBV30 to TRBJ2-2, with 11 bases matching TRBD1. J lost 7 bases, V lost 8 bases, and 6 bases had no gene match. Per germline, CDR1 GTSNPN and CDR2 SVGIG (reference sequence). CDR3 length: 13 amino acids. The CDR3 reads CARGQGVVGELFF. The DNA of the CDR3 is TGTGCCAGGGGACAGGGGGTAGTCGGGGAGCTGTTTTTT.

The V call is TRBV7-8, the J call TRBJ2-7; tentatively, D is TRBD2 (6 bases). Germline V gene sequence: CDR1 SGHVS, CDR2 FQNEAQ. V was cut by 1 base and J by 5 bases, with 9 bases left in between. The CDR3 contains 13 residues. The CDR3 loop reads CASSLGGVNEQYF. The CDR3 nucleotides read TGTGCCAGCAGCTTAGGGGGGGTTAACGAGCAGTACTTC.

V is TRBV5-4 and J is TRBJ2-5; no reliable D call. Germline V gene sequence: CDR1 SGHNT, CDR2 YYREEE (reference sequence). Trimming left V 4 bases short and J 5 bases short, with 18 bases between. The CDR3 has 15 amino acids. CDR3: CASSSMTQRSETQYF. The CDR3 DNA follows: TGTGCCAGCAGCAGTATGACCCAGAGGTCGGAGACCCAGTACTTC.

The J gene is TRBJ1-2, the V gene TRBV15, with a possible D match to TRBD1 (5 bases). Germline values: CDR1 LNHNV, CDR2 YYDKDF (reference sequence). Trimming cost V 0 bases and J 1 base, with 18 bases left between them. The CDR3 loop spans 18 amino acids. The CDR3 is CATSRDSFATAYNYGYTF. The CDR3, as DNA: TGTGCCACCAGCAGAGATTCCTTCGCGACAGCCTATAACTATGGCTACACCTTC.

The chain recombines TRBV25-1 with TRBJ1-1; D perhaps matches TRBD1 (6 bases). Germline V gene data show CDR1 as MGHDK and CDR2 as SYGVNS. This CDR3 spans 13 amino acids. The germline V and J ends were trimmed by 10 bases and 1 base, with 13 bases remaining between them. As DNA, the CDR3 is TGTGCCACCCAAGGGGGGGGGAACACTGAAGCTTTCTTT. Protein sequence: CATQGGGNTEAFF.

The chain has TRBV2 and TRBJ2-3, with TRBD1 matching 7 bases. The germline V gene has CDR1 SNHLY and CDR2 FYNNEI. V lost 6 bases and J lost 4; bases outside the gene matches: 4. The CDR3 has 13 amino acids. The chain's CDR3 is CASRFRGSDTQYF. CDR3 DNA: TGTGCCAGCAGGTTCAGGGGGTCAGATACGCAGTATTTT.

This clone was detected once. The genes are TRBV29-1 and TRBJ2-7, with a tentative D call TRBD1 (5 bases). In germline, CDR1 is SQVTM, CDR2 ANQGSEA. V was cut by 5 bases and J by 3 bases, with 17 bases left in between. The CDR3 consists of 14 residues. The CDR3 region is CSVIRLDSYYEQYF. The CDR3 DNA follows: TGCAGCGTTATACGGCTCGACAGCTACTACGAGCAGTACTTC.

The chain employs TRBV7-2 and TRBJ2-7; 7 bases line up with TRBD1. Unmatched junction bases numbered 5, after V lost 1 base and J lost 5 bases. The CDR3 has 14 amino acids. From germline, CDR1 is SGHTA and CDR2 FQGNSA. Here the CDR3 reads CASSLETGIHEQYF. For the CDR3, the DNA is TGTGCCAGCAGCTTAGAGACAGGGATCCACGAGCAGTACTTC.

The J gene is TRBJ1-4, the V gene TRBV28, with D possibly matching TRBD1 (5 bases). The V and J ends lost 2 bases and 2 bases respectively, with 12 bases between them. From germline, CDR1 is MDHEN and CDR2 SYDVKM. This CDR3 contains 16 residues. The CDR3 sequence is CASSLGGKGTNEKLFF. CDR3 DNA: TGTGCCAGCAGTTTAGGTGGAAAGGGGACTAATGAAAAACTGTTTTTT. The whole variable domain, remainder taken from reference TRBV28 and TRBJ1-4, is DVKVTQSSRYLVKRTGEKVFLECVQDMDHENMFWYRQDPGLGLRLIYFSYDVKMKEKGDIPEGYSVSREKKERFSLILESASTNQTSMYLCASSLGGKGTNEKLFFGSGTQLSVL.

The chain is built from TRBV5-4 and TRBJ2-6; 7 bases map to TRBD1. The CDR3 length is 14 residues. Per the germline V gene, CDR1 is SGHNT and CDR2 is YYREEE (reference sequence). V was clipped by 3 bases and J by 12 bases; unmatched bases: 9. The CDR3 sequence: CASSSGTASAVLTF. DNA for the CDR3: TGTGCCAGCAGCTCCGGGACAGCGTCGGCCGTCCTGACTTTC.

This sequence joins TRBV14 and TRBJ2-1, with unresolved D. Germline V gene sequence: CDR1 SGHDN, CDR2 FVKESK. The CDR3 totals 13 residues. Trimming pared 1 base from V and 10 bases from J, leaving 11 bases between. The DNA for the CDR3 is TGTGCCAGCAGCCAAGCTCGGAGTGGGGAGCAGTTCTTC. This encodes CASSQARSGEQFF.

The chain recombines TRBV5-6 with TRBJ2-5; a weak D match, TRBD1 (5 bases). The CDR3 has 17 amino acids. Germline assignment: CDR1 SGHDT and CDR2 YYEEEE. V lost 3 bases, J lost 4 bases, and 22 bases lay in between. CDR3 sequence reads: CASSSIRTGISIETQYF. The CDR3 DNA sequence: TGTGCCAGCAGCTCTATTCGAACAGGCATCTCTATAGAGACCCAGTACTTC.

CDR3 loop: CASRKRTDYGYTF. CDR3 nucleotide sequence: TGTGCCAGCAGGAAAAGAACGGACTATGGCTACACCTTC. V is TRBV5-6 and J is TRBJ1-2; D is undetermined. V was shortened by 5 bases and J by 3 bases, with 11 bases between the two germline ends. CDR1 is SGHDT and CDR2 is YYEEEE in the germline V gene. The CDR3 runs 13 residues.